Here is one TCR beta chain with its context. This clonotype occurred a few times. The target of this receptor is not known. Base qualities are missing; no much larger clone stands one base away. At the junction V is shortened by 10 bases and J by 0 bases, with 13 bases in between. The CDR3 numbers 14 residues from cysteine through phenylalanine. Just CDR3 DNA is preserved here, 42 bases in frame from base 1. For CDR1 and CDR2, the germline V gene (reference sequence) lists LNHDA and SQIVND. The treatment or condition tag for this specimen amounts to: live attenuated yellow fever vaccine strain. At every blood-draw timepoint, two biological replicates of bulk PBMCs were collected. A standard Ficoll-Paque protocol was used to isolate PBMCs from peripheral blood. TriZol was used to extract RNA from bulk PBMCs, from CD4 and CD8 fractions, and from dextramer-positive and dextramer-negative fractions. This sample is drawn from a study of T cells after yellow fever vaccination (dated by TCRdb to 2018 to 2020). Regarding the study in general: The SMART-Seq v4 Ultra Low Input RNA kit was used to prepare libraries from fractions with low cell numbers. To track T-cell clones before and after primary and booster YFV17D yellow fever vaccination, bulk TCR alpha and beta repertoires were sequenced longitudinally. Two healthy male donors, one aged 18 to 30 and one aged 30 to 40 years, made up the cohort. Blood was drawn at multiple timepoints before and after primary and secondary immunization, with bulk PBMC replicates and cell subsets isolated. General study outcomes and caveats: Most clones expanded after primary vaccination were re-detected after the booster (almost 98% of CD4 and roughly 87% of CD8), suggesting broad memory maintenance. The secondary T-cell response was weaker than the primary response but faster, peaking on day 5 instead of day 15. A small fraction of clonotypes showed up in both the CD4 and CD8 compartments, probably as a result of convergent recombination. Computational filtering was required because FACS-sorted repertoires could contain abundant contaminating clonotypes from the bulk population. Because the study included only a couple of donors, the extent to which the findings can be generalized is limited.

Instrument used: Illumina NovaSeq 6000. TCR cDNA was synthesized by 5'RACE template switching, through which a universal primer site and unique molecular identifiers were introduced. Priming for cDNA synthesis came from both the TCR alpha and TCR beta constant segments. Library amplification involved two PCR steps, and the second step added sample barcodes and sequencing adapters. Libraries were sequenced on Illumina HiSeq 2500 (2x100 bp) or NovaSeq (2x150 bp). As for how the authors treated the data: Demultiplexing of reads and collapsing into UMI consensus sequences were performed with MIGEC, and V(D)J alignment was carried out with MiXCR. Vaccine-responding clonotypes were identified with edgeR using replicate PBMC samples, with FDR below 0.01 and a log2 fold change above 5 up to day 15 being required. Bulk clonotypes were assigned CD4 or CD8 identity according to which sequenced CD4 or CD8 repertoire held them at higher abundance. TCRdb itself trimmed the public reads at Q25 with fastp, ran MiXCR and retained productive beta chains. All rows with the same CDR3 protein become a single entry with the most common DNA and genes. The authors' filters were not applied to this entry. Within this sample are 400,000 to 450,000 distinct CDR3 sequences, with over 15% of them counted one time only. The top ten constitute 15% to 20% of the sample.

This sample comprised PBMCs, obtained before the yellow fever booster vaccination. This chain joins TRBV19 to TRBJ1-3, with the D segment identity uncertain. The source is a man between 18 and 29 years old who received the YFV17D yellow fever vaccine. The CDR3 loop reads CAIRPDLSGNTIYF. Here is the DNA: TGTGCCATACGACCGGACCTCTCTGGAAACACCATATATTTT. Beyond the CDR3, the reference TRBV19 and TRBJ1-3 genes provide the residues; the full variable domain reads: DGGITQSPKYLFRKEGQNVTLSCEQNLNHDAMYWYRQDPGQGLRLIYYSQIVNDFQKGDIAEGYSVSREKKESFPLTVTSAQKNPTAFYLCAIRPDLSGNTIYFGEGSWLTVV.